These 4 T cell receptor beta chains were sequenced from one sample in a study of T cell responses to AZD1222 COVID-19 vaccine. Assay used: immunoSEQ multiplex PCR; TCRdb lists only in-frame clones, some missing. This table holds some 100,000 clones, 70% to 90% found once. Here the sequenced sample was peripheral blood, taken 28 days after the second AZD1222 dose. The receptor set was obtained from an adult who received the AZD1222 COVID-19 vaccine.

This clone was detected a few times. The genes are TRBV7-6 and TRBJ1-1, with a possible D match to TRBD1 (5 bases). Trimming left V 1 base short and J 2 bases short, with 11 bases between. The germline V gene encodes CDR1 SGHVS and CDR2 FNYEAQ. The CDR3 is made up of 15 amino acids. Here the CDR3 DNA reads TGTGCCAGCAGCTTAGTGGGGACGGCCAACACTGAAGCTTTCTTT. This translates into CASSLVGTANTEAFF.

In its sample, this clone was seen a few times. The chain joins TRBV9 to TRBJ2-1; 8 positions match TRBD2. Trimming cost V 3 bases and J 9 bases; bases outside gene matches: 8. The CDR3 sequence is 14 residues long. CDR1 is SGDLS, CDR2 YYNGEE, per germline. DNA for the CDR3: TGTGCCAGCAGCGGGCCCGGGGGGGGAGGTGAGCAGTTCTTC. The encoded protein is CASSGPGGGGEQFF. Together with reference TRBV9 and TRBJ2-1, the CDR3 gives the full variable domain: DSGVTQTPKHLITATGQRVTLRCSPRSGDLSVYWYQQSLDQGLQFLIQYYNGEERAKGNILERFSAQQFPDLHSELNLSSLELGDSALYFCASSGPGGGGEQFFGPGTRLTVL.

This clone was picked up one time. V is TRBV27 and J is TRBJ1-2; 8 nucleotides match TRBD1. The CDR3 length is 13 residues. CDR1 MNHEY and CDR2 SMNVEV come from the germline V gene (reference sequence). V gave up 7 bases and J gave up 7 bases; unmatched junction bases: 8. The chain's CDR3 is CASKDRASFGYTF. CDR3 nucleotide sequence: TGTGCCAGCAAGGACAGGGCCTCTTTTGGCTACACCTTC.

The gene calls are TRBV5-1 and TRBJ1-4; D not resolved. Trimming shortened V by 0 bases and J by 2 bases, and 5 bases separated the two germline ends. The CDR3 is 14 amino acids. The germline V gene encodes CDR1 SGHRS and CDR2 YFSETQ. Written as DNA, the CDR3 is TGCGCCAGCAGCTTGGACAGCACTAATGAAAAACTGTTTTTT. Translating it yields CASSLDSTNEKLFF.